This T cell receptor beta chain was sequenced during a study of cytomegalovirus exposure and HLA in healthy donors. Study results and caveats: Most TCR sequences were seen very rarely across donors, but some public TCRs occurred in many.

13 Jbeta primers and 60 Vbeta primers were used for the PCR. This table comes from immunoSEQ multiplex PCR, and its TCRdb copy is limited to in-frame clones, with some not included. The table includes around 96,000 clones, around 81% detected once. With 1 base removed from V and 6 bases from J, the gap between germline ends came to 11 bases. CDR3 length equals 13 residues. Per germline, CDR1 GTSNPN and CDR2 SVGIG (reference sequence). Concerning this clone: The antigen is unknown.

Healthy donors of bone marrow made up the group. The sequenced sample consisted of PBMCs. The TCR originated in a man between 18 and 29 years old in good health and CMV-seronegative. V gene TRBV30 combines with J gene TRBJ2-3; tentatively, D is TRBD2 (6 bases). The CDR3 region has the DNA TGTGCCTGGAGTGAGGGGCGGGACGATACGCAGTATTTT. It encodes CAWSEGRDDTQYF.